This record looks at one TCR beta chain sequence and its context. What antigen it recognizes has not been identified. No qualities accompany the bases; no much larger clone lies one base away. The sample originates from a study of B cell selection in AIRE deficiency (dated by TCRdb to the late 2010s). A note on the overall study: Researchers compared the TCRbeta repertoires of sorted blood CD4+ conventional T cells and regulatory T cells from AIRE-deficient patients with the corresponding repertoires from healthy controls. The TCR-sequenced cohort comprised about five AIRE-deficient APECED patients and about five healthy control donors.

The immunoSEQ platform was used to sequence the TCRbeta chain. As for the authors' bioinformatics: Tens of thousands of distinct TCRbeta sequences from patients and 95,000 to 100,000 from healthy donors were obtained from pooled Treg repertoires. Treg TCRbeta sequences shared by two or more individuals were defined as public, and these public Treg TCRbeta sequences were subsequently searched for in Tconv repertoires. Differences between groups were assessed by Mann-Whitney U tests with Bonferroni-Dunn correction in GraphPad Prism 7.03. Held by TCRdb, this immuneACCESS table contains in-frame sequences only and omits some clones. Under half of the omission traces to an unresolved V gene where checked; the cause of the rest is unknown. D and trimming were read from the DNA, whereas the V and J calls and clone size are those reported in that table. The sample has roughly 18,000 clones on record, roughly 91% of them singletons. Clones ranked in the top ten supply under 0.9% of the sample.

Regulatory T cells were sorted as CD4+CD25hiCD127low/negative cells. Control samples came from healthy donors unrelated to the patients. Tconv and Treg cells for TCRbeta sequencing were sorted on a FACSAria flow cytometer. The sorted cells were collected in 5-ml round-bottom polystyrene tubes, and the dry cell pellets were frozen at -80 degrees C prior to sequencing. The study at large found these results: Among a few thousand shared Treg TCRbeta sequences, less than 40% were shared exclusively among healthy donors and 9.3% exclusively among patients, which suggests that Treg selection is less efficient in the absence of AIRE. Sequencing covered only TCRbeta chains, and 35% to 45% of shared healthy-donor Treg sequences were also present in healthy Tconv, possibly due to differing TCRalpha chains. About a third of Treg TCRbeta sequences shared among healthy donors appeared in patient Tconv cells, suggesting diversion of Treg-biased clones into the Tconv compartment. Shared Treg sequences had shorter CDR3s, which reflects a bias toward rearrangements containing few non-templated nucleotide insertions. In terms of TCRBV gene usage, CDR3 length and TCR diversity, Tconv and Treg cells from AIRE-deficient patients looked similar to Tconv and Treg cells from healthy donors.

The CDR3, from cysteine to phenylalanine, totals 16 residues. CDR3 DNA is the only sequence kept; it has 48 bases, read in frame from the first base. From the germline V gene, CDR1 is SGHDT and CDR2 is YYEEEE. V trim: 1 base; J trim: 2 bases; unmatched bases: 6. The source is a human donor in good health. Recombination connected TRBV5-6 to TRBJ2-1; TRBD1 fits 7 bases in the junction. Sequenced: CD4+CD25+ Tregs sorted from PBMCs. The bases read TGTGCCAGCAGCTTGTACAGGGGCCCAGCCTACAATGAGCAGTTCTTC. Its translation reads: CASSLYRGPAYNEQFF.